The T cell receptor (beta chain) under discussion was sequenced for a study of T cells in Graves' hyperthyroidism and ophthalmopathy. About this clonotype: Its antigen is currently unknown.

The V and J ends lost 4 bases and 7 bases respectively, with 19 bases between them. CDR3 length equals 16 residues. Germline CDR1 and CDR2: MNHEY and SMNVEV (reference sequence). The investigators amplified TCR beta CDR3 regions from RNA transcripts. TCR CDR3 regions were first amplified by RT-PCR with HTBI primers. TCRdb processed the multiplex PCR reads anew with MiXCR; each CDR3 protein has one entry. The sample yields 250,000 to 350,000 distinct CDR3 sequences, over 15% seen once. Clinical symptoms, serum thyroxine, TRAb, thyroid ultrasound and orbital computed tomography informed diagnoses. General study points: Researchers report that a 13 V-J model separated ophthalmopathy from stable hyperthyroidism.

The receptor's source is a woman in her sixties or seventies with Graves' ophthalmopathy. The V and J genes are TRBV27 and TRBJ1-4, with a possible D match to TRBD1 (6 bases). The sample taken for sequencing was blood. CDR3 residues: CASSYKTGSVGEKLFF. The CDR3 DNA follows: TGTGCCAGCAGTTATAAAACAGGGAGCGTAGGTGAAAAACTGTTTTTT.